This T cell receptor (beta chain) was identified during a study of cytomegalovirus exposure and HLA in healthy donors. This CDR3 contains 11 residues. Looked up from germline, CDR1 is MGHDK and CDR2 is SYGVNS. V shed 5 bases and J shed 9 bases, with 10 bases lying between them. PCR primers comprised 60 Vbeta and 13 Jbeta primers. Repertoires were generated with immunoSEQ multiplex PCR, while TCRdb's copy carries only in-frame clones and drops some. Seen here are about 86,000 clones, around three quarters observed once, and the top ten hold under 10%. The chain combines TRBV25-1 with TRBJ1-2; no clear D. Material for sequencing was PBMCs. This sequence originates from a man in his 60s in good health and CMV-seronegative. CDR3 sequence: CASSRTCRYTF. In nucleotides, the CDR3 is TGTGCCAGCAGTAGGACTTGCCGCTACACCTTC.